The T cell receptor (beta chain) described here comes from a study of cytomegalovirus exposure and HLA in healthy donors. Findings and caveats of the study: Using the classifier, cytomegalovirus status was reportedly diagnosed with high specificity and sensitivity. Presence/absence analyses assumed roughly uniform sequencing depth across donors, which may not hold. Listed as cytomegalovirus-associated were 170 or so TCR beta chains. Sequencing likely caused a cluster of highly shared sequence variants.

The PCR made use of 60 Vbeta and 13 Jbeta primers. Sequenced by immunoSEQ multiplex PCR; TCRdb stores in-frame clones only, minus some. The data hold about 150,000 clones, with 70% to 80% observed a single time. V lost 8 bases to trimming and J lost 2 bases, with 16 bases between them. The CDR3 is 15 residues long. Looked up from germline, CDR1 is SNHLY and CDR2 is FYNNEI. Worth noting for this clone: The antigen is not known.

The chain combines TRBV2 with TRBJ2-1, with unresolved D. This receptor was taken from a female donor in good health and CMV-seropositive. Sequencing input: PBMCs. The CDR3 loop reads CASSKSSRTYNEQFF. In DNA form, the CDR3 reads TGTGCCAGCTCCAAATCCTCGCGAACCTACAATGAGCAGTTCTTC.